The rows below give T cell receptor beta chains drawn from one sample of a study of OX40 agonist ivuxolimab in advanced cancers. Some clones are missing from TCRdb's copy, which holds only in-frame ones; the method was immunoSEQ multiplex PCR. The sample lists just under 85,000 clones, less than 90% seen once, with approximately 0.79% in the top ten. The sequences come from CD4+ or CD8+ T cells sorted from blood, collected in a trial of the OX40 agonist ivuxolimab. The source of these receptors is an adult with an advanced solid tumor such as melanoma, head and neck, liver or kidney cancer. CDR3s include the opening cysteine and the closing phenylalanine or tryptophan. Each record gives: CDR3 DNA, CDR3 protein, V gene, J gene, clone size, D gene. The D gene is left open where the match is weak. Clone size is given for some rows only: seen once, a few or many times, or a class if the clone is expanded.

DNA: TGCGCCAGCAGCCAACAGGGTGTTAATAGCAATCAGCCCCAGCATTTT
CDR3: CASSQQGVNSNQPQHF
V: TRBV4-1
J: TRBJ1-5
size: -
D: -

DNA: TGTGCCAGCAGCTTACGGACAGGGTGGGGCTACACCTTC
CDR3: CASSLRTGWGYTF
V: TRBV7-2
J: TRBJ1-2
size: -
D: TRBD1

DNA: TGTGCCAGCAGTTTAAAGCGGGGCGGGGGGGCATACAATGAGCAGTTCTTC
CDR3: CASSLKRGGGAYNEQFF
V: TRBV27
J: TRBJ2-1
size: -
D: TRBD2

DNA: TGTGCCAGCGTGAGGGACACCCCTTTGAACACTGAAGCTTTCTTT
CDR3: CASVRDTPLNTEAFF
V: TRBV6-6
J: TRBJ1-1
size: -
D: -

DNA: TGTGCCAGCAGCTTAGTCGGGGATGGGACAGATACGCAGTATTTT
CDR3: CASSLVGDGTDTQYF
V: TRBV7-2
J: TRBJ2-3
size: -
D: -

DNA: TGTGCCAACGGACGGGAGTACACTGAAGCTTTCTTT
CDR3: CANGREYTEAFF
V: TRBV2
J: TRBJ1-1
size: -
D: -

DNA: TGTGCCAGCAGCATCGGGAGGGGGCGCGAGCAGTACTTC
CDR3: CASSIGRGREQYF
V: TRBV14
J: TRBJ2-7
size: -
D: -

DNA: TGTGCCAGCAGCGCGGTGGGTGATACGCAGTATTTT
CDR3: CASSAVGDTQYF
V: TRBV7-3
J: TRBJ2-3
size: -
D: -

DNA: TGCGCCAGCAGCCAACAACTTGATCAGCCCCAGCATTTT
CDR3: CASSQQLDQPQHF
V: TRBV4-3
J: TRBJ1-5
size: -
D: -

DNA: TGTGCCAGCAGCTTAGGGACGGGGTTCCCTAATGAAAAACTGTTTTTT
CDR3: CASSLGTGFPNEKLFF
V: TRBV11-2
J: TRBJ1-4
size: -
D: -

DNA: TGTGCCAGCAGCGTAGGCATTTGGGGGTCCACCGGGGAGCTGTTTTTT
CDR3: CASSVGIWGSTGELFF
V: TRBV9
J: TRBJ2-2
size: -
D: -

DNA: TGTGCCAGCAGTCAATGGACAGGGTTAGGGAACTATGGCTACACCTTC
CDR3: CASSQWTGLGNYGYTF
V: TRBV27
J: TRBJ1-2
size: few
D: TRBD1

DNA: TGTGCCAGCAGCGTTAGCGTTCAAGAGACCCAGTACTTC
CDR3: CASSVSVQETQYF
V: TRBV9
J: TRBJ2-5
size: -
D: -

DNA: TGTGCCAGCAGTCGGCGGACAGGGAAGTCTGAGACCCAGTACTTC
CDR3: CASSRRTGKSETQYF
V: TRBV7-9
J: TRBJ2-5
size: once
D: TRBD1

DNA: TGTGCCACCAGCAGAGATCCGACTAGCGGAGAGACCCAGTACTTC
CDR3: CATSRDPTSGETQYF
V: TRBV15
J: TRBJ2-5
size: once
D: TRBD2